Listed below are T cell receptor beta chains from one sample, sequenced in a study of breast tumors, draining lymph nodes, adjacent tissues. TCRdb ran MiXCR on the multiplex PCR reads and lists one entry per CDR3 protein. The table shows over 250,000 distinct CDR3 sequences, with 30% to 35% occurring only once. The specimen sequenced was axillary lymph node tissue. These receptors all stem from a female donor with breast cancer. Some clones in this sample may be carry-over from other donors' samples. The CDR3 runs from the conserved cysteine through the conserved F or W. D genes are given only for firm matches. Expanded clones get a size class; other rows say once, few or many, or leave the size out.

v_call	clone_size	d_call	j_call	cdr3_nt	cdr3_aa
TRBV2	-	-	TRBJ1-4	TGTCCCAGCACCCCGGACAGCGCCCGAGGAAAACTGTTTTTT	CPSTPDSARGKLFF
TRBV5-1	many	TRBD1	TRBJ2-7	TGCGCCAGCAGTTCTTTAGGGACAGACTACGAGCAGTACTTC	CASSSLGTDYEQYF
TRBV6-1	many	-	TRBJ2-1	TGTGCCAGCAGTGAAGTTATAGGGGTGCGGCAGTTCTTC	CASSEVIGVRQFF
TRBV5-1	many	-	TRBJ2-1	TGCGCCAGCAGCTTGGCCACAGTTACCTACAATGAGCAGTTCTTC	CASSLATVTYNEQFF
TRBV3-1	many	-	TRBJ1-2	TGTGCCAGCAGCCCCCAGGGAGCGGGGTTGGGCTACACCTTC	CASSPQGAGLGYTF
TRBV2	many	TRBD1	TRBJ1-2	TGTGCCAGCAGCCTCCGTGGGCAGGGGGCCTATGGCTACACCTTC	CASSLRGQGAYGYTF
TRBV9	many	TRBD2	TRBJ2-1	TGTGCCAGCAGCCGAGCGGGGACTAGGGACAATGAGCAGTTCTTC	CASSRAGTRDNEQFF
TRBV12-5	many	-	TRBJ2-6	TGTGCTCGGTGCGGCTCTGGGGCCAACGTCCTGACTTTC	CARCGSGANVLTF
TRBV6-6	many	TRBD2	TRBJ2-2	TGTGCCACCTCCCCGGGGGGGAGGGGGGCCTACGGGGAGCTGTTTTTT	CATSPGGRGAYGELFF
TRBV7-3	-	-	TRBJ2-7	TGTGCCAGCAGCTTGAGTCCCTCGGCAGGGTACTACGAGCAGTACTTC	CASSLSPSAGYYEQYF
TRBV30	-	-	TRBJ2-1	TGTGCCTGGAGTCTCGGGGGCAATGAGCAGTTCTTC	CAWSLGGNEQFF
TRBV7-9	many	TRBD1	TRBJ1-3	TGTGCCAGCAGTCAGGGACAGTTCTCTGGAAACACCATATATTTT	CASSQGQFSGNTIYF
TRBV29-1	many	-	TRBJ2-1	TGCAGCGTTGATGGGGGTATGGGAAATGAGCAGTTCTTC	CSVDGGMGNEQFF
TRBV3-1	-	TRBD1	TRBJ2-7	TGTGCCAGCAGCGATCTTAGGACAGGGGACAGGTACGAGCAGTACTTC	CASSDLRTGDRYEQYF
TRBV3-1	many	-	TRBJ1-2	TGCGCCAGCAGCCAAGCAGGGTTGAACTATGGCTACACCTTC	CASSQAGLNYGYTF
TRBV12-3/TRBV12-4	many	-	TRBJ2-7	TGTGCCAGCAGTTTATATATCCGGTACGAGCAGTACTTC	CASSLYIRYEQYF
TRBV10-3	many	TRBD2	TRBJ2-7	TGTGCCATCAGTACCAGCGGGAGCTCCTACGAGCAGTACTTC	CAISTSGSSYEQYF
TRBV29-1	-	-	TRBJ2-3	TGCAGCGTTGATTCGACGTATTTT	CSVDSTYF
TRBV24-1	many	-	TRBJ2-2	TGTGCCACCAGTGATGGTGGGGGGACCGGCGATTATACCGGGGAGCTGTTTTTT	CATSDGGGTGDYTGELFF
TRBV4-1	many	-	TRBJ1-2	TGCGCCAGCAGCCGGAACAGGGAGTCTAACTATGGCTACACCTTC	CASSRNRESNYGYTF
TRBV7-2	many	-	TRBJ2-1	TGTGCCAGCAGCTTATCGTTGAACAATGAGCAGTTCTTC	CASSLSLNNEQFF
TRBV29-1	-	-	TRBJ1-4	TGCAGCGTTGAAGATCGGGGGCGCAGGGATGGAGAAAAACTGTTTTTT	CSVEDRGRRDGEKLFF
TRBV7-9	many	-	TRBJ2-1	TGTGCCAGCAGCTTAGACTTACAGGGTTTAGAGCAGTTCTTC	CASSLDLQGLEQFF
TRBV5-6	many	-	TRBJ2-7	TGTGCCAGCAGCTTGGGTCGACAGTACGAGCAGTACTTC	CASSLGRQYEQYF
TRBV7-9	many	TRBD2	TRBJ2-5	TGTGCCAGCAGCTTAGGTAGCGGGAGTGAAGAGACCCAGTACTTC	CASSLGSGSEETQYF
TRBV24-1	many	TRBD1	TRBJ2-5	TGTGCCACCAGTGATACAGGGGTGGAGACCCAGTACTTC	CATSDTGVETQYF
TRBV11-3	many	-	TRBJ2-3	TGTGCCAGCAGCTTAGGGGCAGGGAGCGCAGATACGCAGTATTTT	CASSLGAGSADTQYF
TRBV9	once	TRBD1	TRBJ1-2	TGTGCCAGCAGCGTTGGGCAGGGGGGGACCTATGGCTACACCTTC	CASSVGQGGTYGYTF
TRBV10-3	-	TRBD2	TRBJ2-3	TGTGCCAGCCCCGGGGGGGGGGATACGCAGTATTTT	CASPGGGDTQYF
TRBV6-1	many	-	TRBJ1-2	TGTGCCAGCAGTGAACATCAGGGAAGTAGTGGCTACACCTTC	CASSEHQGSSGYTF
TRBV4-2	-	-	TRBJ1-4	TGTGCCAGCAGCCAACAGGGGAGGGGGGATGAAAAACCGTTTTTT	CASSQQGRGDEKPFF
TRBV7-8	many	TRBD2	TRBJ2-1	TGTGCCAGCAGCTTAGAGGCGGGAGGGCCCTATGAGCAGTTCTTC	CASSLEAGGPYEQFF
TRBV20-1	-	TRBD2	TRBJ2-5	TGCAGTGCCAGCCCTCAGCCAGGGACTAGCAGCCAAGAGACCCAGTACTTC	CSASPQPGTSSQETQYF
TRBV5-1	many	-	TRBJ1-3	TGCGCCAGCAGCTTGAGTGTAGGCGGCTCTGGAAACACCATATATTTT	CASSLSVGGSGNTIYF
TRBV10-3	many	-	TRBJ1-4	TGTGCCATCAGTGACAGGGGAGCAACTAATGAAAAACTGTTTTTT	CAISDRGATNEKLFF
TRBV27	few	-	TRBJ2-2	TGTGCCAGCAACCAGGGGCAGCCAACCGGGGAGCTGTTTTTT	CASNQGQPTGELFF
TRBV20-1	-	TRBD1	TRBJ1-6	TGCAGTGTACCTACAGGGGAGTCCCTCCACTTT	CSVPTGESLHF
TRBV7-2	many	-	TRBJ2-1	TGTGCCAGCAGCGGGACGGACGAGCAGTTCTTC	CASSGTDEQFF
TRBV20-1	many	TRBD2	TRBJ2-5	TGCAGTGCTACCGGGACTAGCGGGAGCCGGGAGACCCAGTACTTC	CSATGTSGSRETQYF
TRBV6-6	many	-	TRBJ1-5	TGTGCCAGCAGCACAGGGACTTCTCAGCCCCAGCATTTT	CASSTGTSQPQHF
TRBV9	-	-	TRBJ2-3	TGTGCCAGCAGCGCTAGCCACTCGGACCACGCGATGACGCAGTATTTT	CASSASHSDHAMTQYF
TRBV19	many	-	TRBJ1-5	TGTGCCAGTAGTATAATTTGGGAGGAAAGCAATCAGCCCCAGCATTTT	CASSIIWEESNQPQHF
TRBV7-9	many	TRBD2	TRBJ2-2	TGTGCCAGCAGCTTCTCCGGGACTAGCCTTAACACCGGGGAGCTGTTTTTT	CASSFSGTSLNTGELFF
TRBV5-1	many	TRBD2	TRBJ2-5	TGCGCCAGCAGCTCGGGACTAGCGAAAGAGACCCAGTACTTC	CASSSGLAKETQYF